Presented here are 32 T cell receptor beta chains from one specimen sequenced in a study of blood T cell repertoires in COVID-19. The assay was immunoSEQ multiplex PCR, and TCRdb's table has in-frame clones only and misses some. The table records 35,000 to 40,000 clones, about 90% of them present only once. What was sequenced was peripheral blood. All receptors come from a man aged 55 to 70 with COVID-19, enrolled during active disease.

In DNA, the CDR3 is TGTGCCAGCAGCACCCGACAGGGACGACAGAACACCGGGGAGCTGTTTTTT. Amino acids: CASSTRQGRQNTGELFF. The chain is built from TRBV11-2 and TRBJ2-2, with TRBD1 identical over 7 bases. CDR3 length: 17 amino acids. V shed 5 bases, J shed 1 base, and the junction held 10 bases outside the gene matches. Germline-derived CDR1 and CDR2 are SGHAT and FQNNGV.

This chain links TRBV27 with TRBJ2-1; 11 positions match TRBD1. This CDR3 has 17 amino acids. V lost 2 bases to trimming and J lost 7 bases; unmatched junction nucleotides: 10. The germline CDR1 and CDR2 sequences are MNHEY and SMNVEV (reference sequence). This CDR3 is CASSLGVRDRGKNEQFF. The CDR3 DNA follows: TGTGCCAGCAGTTTAGGGGTCAGGGACAGGGGGAAGAATGAGCAGTTCTTC.

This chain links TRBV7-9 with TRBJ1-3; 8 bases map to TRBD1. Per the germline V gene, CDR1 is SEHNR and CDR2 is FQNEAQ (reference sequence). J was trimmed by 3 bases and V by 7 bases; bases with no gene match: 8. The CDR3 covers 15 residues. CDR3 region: CASTLTGARGNTIYF. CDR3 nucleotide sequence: TGTGCCAGCACCTTGACAGGGGCCCGTGGAAACACCATATATTTT.

CDR3 nucleotides: TGTGCCAGCAGCCAAGGGAGGGACGGCTACACCTTC. It encodes CASSQGRDGYTF. The chain combines TRBV3-1 (or the pseudogene TRBV3-2) with TRBJ1-2, with D tentatively TRBD1 (5 bases). Trimming left V 1 base short and J 8 bases short, with 8 bases between. The CDR3 loop spans 12 amino acids. Germline V CDR1 and CDR2: LGHDT, YNNKEL (reference sequence).

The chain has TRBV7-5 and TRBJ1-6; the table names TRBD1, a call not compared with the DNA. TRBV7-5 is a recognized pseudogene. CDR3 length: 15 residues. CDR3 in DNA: TGTGTCAGAAGCTTTGGTCCACAGGATAATTCACCCCTCCACTTT. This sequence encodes CVRSFGPQDNSPLHF.

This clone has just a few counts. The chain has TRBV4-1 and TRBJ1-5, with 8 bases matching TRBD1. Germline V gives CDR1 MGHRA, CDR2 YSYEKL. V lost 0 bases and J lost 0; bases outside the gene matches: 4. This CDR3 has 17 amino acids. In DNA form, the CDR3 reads TGCGCCAGCAGCCAAGAGGGGACAGGCTATAGCAATCAGCCCCAGCATTTT. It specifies CASSQEGTGYSNQPQHF.

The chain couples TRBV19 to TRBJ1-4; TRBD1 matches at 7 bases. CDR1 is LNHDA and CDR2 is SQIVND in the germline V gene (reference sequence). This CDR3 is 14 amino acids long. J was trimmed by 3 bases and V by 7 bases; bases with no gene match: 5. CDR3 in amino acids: CASTHRGSNEKLFF. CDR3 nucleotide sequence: TGTGCCAGTACCCACAGGGGATCTAATGAAAAACTGTTTTTT.

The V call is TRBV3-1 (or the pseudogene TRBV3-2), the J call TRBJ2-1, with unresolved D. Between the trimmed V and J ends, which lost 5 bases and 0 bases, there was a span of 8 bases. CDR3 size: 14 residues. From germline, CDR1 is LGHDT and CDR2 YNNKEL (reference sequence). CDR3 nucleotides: TGTGCCAGCAGCTTTGCGAGCTCCTACAATGAGCAGTTCTTC. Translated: CASSFASSYNEQFF.

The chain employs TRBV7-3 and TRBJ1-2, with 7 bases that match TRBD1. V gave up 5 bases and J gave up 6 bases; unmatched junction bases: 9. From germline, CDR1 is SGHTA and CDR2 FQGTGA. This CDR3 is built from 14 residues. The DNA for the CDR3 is TGTGCCAGCAGCCCCCGACAGGGCCTTGATGGCTACACCTTC. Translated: CASSPRQGLDGYTF. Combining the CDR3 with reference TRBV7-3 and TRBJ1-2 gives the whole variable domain GAGVSQTPSNKVTEKGKYVELRCDPISGHTALYWYRQSLGQGPEFLIYFQGTGAADDSGLPNDRFFAVRPEGSVSTLKIQRTERGDSAVYLCASSPRQGLDGYTFGSGTRLTVV.

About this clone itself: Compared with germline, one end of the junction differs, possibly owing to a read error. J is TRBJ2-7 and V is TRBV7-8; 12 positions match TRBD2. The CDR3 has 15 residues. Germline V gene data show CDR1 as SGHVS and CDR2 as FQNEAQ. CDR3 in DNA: TGTGCCAGCAGCTTAGGAGTGGCTAGCGGGAGGGCCATGGACTTC. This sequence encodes CASSLGVASGRAMDF. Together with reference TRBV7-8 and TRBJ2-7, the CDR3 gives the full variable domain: GAGVSQSPRYKVAKRGQDVALRCDPISGHVSLFWYQQALGQGPEFLTYFQNEAQLDKSGLPSDRFFAERPEGSVSTLKIQRTQQEDSAVYLCASSLGVASGRAMDFGPGTRLTVT.

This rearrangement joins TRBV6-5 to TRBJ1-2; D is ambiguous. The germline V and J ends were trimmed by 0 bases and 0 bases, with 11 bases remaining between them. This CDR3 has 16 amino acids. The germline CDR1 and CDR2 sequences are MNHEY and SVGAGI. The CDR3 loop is CASSYSTQLANYGYTF. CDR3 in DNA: TGTGCCAGCAGTTACTCGACACAGTTAGCTAACTATGGCTACACCTTC.

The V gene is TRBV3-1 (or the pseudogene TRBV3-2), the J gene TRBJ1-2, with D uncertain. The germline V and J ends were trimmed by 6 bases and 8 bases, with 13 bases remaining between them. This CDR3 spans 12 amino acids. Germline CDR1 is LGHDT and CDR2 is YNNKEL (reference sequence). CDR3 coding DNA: TGTGCCAGCAGAAGCCCAGGCGACGGCTACACCTTC. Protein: CASRSPGDGYTF.

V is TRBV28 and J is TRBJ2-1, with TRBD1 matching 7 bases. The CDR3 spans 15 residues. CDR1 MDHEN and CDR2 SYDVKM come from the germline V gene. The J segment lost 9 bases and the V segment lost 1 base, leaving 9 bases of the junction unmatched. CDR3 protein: CASSLSGTDMGEQFF. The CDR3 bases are TGTGCCAGCAGTTTATCCGGGACAGACATGGGTGAGCAGTTCTTC.

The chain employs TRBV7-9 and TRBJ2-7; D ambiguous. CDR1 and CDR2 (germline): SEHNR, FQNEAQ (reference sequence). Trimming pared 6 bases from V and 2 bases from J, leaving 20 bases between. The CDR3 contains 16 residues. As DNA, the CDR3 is TGTGCCAGCAGTTTCTCTCCGGCGACTCCCACCTACGAGCAGTACTTC. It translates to CASSFSPATPTYEQYF.

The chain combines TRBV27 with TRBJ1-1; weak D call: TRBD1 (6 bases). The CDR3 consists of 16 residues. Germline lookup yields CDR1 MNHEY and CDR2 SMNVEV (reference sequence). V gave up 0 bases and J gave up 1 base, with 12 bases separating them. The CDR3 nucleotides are TGTGCCAGCAGTTTATCTCTCACAGGGTGGAACACTGAAGCTTTCTTT. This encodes CASSLSLTGWNTEAFF.

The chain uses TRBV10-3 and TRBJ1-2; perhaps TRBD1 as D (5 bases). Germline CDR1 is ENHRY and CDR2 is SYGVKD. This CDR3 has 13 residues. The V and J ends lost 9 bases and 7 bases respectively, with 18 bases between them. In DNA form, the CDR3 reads TGTGCCATTACAGGAGTACAAGGGGCTGGCTACACCTTC. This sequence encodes CAITGVQGAGYTF.

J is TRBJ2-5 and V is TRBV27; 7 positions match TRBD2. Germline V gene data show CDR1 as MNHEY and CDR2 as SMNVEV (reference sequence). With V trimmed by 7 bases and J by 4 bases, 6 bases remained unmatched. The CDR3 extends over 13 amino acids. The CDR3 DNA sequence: TGTGCCAGCACCGGGGAGGGCCGAGAGACCCAGTACTTC. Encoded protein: CASTGEGRETQYF.

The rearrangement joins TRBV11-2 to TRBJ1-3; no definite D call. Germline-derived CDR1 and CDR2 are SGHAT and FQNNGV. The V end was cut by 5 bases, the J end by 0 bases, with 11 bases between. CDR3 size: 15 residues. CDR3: CASSGGLDSGNTIYF. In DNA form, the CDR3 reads TGTGCCAGCAGCGGCGGGCTAGACTCTGGAAACACCATATATTTT.

The CDR3 sequence: CASSQQGARNSPLHF. The CDR3 bases are TGTGCCAGCAGTCAACAGGGGGCGCGAAATTCACCCCTCCACTTT. V is TRBV6-5 and J is TRBJ1-6; 9 bases are a match to TRBD1. From germline, CDR1 is MNHEY and CDR2 SVGAGI. V trimming: 5 bases; J trimming: 7 bases; junction bases outside the gene matches: 6. The CDR3 contains 15 residues.

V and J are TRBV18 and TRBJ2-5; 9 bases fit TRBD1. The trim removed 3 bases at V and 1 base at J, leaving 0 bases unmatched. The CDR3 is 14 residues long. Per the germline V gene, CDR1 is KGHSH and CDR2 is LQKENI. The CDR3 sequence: CASSPTGGQETQYF. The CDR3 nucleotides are TGTGCCAGCTCACCGACAGGGGGCCAAGAGACCCAGTACTTC.

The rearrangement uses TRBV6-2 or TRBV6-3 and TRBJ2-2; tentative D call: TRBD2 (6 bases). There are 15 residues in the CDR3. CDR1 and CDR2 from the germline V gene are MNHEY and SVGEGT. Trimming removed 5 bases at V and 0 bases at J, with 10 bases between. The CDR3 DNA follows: TGTGCCAGCAGTGACGGGAGCGCGAACACCGGGGAGCTGTTTTTT. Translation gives CASSDGSANTGELFF.

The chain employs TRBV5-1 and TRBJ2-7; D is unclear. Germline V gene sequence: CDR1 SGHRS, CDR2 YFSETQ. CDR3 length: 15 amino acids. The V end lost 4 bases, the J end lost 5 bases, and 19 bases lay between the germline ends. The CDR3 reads CASSQTDGGLHEQYF. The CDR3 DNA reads TGCGCCAGCAGCCAGACGGATGGTGGGCTCCACGAGCAGTACTTC.

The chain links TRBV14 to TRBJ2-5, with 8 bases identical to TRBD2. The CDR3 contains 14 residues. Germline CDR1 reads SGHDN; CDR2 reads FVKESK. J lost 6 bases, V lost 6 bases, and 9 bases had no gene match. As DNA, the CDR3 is TGTGCCAGCAGTGGGAGCGGGAGAGGAAAGACCCAGTACTTC. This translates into CASSGSGRGKTQYF.

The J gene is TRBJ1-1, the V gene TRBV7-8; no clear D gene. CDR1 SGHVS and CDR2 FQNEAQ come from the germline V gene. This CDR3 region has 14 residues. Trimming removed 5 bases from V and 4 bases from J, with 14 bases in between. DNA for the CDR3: TGTGCCAGCAGCCCCTCTCCCTCTCGCACTGAAGCTTTCTTT. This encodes CASSPSPSRTEAFF.

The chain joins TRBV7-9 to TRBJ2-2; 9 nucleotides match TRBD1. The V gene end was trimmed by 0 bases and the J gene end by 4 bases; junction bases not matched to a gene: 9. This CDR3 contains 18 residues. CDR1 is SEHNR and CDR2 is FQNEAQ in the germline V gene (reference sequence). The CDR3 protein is CASSLARIQGARTGELFF. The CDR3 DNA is TGTGCCAGCAGCTTAGCCAGGATACAGGGGGCGCGCACCGGGGAGCTGTTTTTT.

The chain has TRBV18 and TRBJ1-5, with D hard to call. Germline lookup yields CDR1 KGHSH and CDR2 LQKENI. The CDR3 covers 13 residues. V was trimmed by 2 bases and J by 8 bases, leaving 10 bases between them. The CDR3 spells CASSPSPRKPQHF. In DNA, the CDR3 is TGTGCCAGCTCACCATCACCGAGGAAGCCCCAGCATTTT.

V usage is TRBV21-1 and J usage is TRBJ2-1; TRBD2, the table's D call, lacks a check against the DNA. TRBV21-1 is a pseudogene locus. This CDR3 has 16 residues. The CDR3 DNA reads TGTGCCAGCAGCCCGGACTGGATACAAGCCTACAATGAGCAGTTCTTC. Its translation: CASSPDWIQAYNEQFF.

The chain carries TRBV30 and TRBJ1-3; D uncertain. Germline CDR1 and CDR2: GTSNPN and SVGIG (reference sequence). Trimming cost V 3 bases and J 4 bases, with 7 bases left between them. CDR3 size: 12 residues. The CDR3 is CAWSPMGNTIYF. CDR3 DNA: TGTGCCTGGAGCCCCATGGGAAACACCATATATTTT.

The DNA for the CDR3 is TGCGCCAGCAGCCAAGATGTACACGCGCGCGGAACCGATACGCAGTATTTT. Amino acids: CASSQDVHARGTDTQYF. The gene calls are TRBV4-3 and TRBJ2-3, with no clear D. This CDR3 is 17 amino acids long. Between the trimmed V and J ends, which lost 0 bases and 6 bases, there was a span of 19 bases. Germline V lookup: CDR1 LGHNA, CDR2 YSLEER.

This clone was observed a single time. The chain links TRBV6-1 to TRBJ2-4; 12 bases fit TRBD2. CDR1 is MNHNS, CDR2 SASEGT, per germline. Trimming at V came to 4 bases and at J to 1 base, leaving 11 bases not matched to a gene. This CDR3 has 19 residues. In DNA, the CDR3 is TGTGCCAGCAGTGGGGGCCTAGCGGGAGGGGCTCTGGCCAAAAACATTCAGTACTTC. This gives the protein CASSGGLAGGALAKNIQYF.

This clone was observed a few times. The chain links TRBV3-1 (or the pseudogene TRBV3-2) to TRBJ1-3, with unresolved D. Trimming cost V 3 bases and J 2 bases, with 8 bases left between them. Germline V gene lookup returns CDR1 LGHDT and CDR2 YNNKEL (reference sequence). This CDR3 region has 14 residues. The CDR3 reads CASSHLTAGNTIYF. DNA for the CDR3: TGTGCCAGCAGCCATCTTACAGCTGGAAACACCATATATTTT.

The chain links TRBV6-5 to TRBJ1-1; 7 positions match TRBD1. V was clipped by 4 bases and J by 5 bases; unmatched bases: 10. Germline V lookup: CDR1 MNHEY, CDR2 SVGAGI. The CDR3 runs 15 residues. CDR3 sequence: CASSSTGTVRTEAFF. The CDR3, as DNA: TGTGCCAGCAGTTCCACCGGGACAGTCCGAACTGAAGCTTTCTTT.